This T cell receptor (beta chain) derives from a study of T cell responses to AZD1222 COVID-19 vaccine. The study's findings and limits: Donors were chiefly white British, with a greater number of females, and clonal diversity was perhaps underestimated. Two doses of AZD1222 preceded a rise in Spike-specific TCR breadth and depth.

About this clone: The antigen is not known.

Generated by immunoSEQ multiplex PCR, the TCRdb table keeps only in-frame clones and is missing some. The sample lists around 54,000 clones, approximately 86% seen once, with about 7% in the top ten. Germline lookup yields CDR1 DFQATT and CDR2 SNEGSKA (reference sequence). Trimming took off 3 bases at V and 2 bases at J, with 8 bases between the two ends. CDR3 length: 13 residues. Pooling covered second doses at about 4 or about 12 weeks. This TCR derives from an adult who received the AZD1222 COVID-19 vaccine. The chain has TRBV20-1 and TRBJ1-5; no definite D call. The sample here was peripheral blood, taken 28 days after the second AZD1222 dose. The CDR3 spells CSASMAGNQPQHF. The CDR3 DNA reads as TGCAGTGCTAGTATGGCAGGCAATCAGCCCCAGCATTTT.